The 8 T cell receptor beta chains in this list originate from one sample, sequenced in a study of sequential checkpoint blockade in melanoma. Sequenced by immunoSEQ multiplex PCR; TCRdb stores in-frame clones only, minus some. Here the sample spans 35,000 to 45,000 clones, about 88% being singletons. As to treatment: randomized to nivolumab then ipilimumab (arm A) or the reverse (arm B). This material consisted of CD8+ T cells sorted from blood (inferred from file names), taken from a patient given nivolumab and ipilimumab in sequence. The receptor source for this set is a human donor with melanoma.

The CDR3 protein is CASSHLDSNQPQHF. In DNA, the CDR3 is TGTGCCAGCAGCCACCTAGACAGCAATCAGCCCCAGCATTTT. The V gene is TRBV5-5, the J gene TRBJ1-5; D is unresolved. Per germline, CDR1 SGHKS and CDR2 YYEKEE (reference sequence). The CDR3 has 14 residues. Trimming cost V 4 bases and J 1 base, with 9 bases left between them.

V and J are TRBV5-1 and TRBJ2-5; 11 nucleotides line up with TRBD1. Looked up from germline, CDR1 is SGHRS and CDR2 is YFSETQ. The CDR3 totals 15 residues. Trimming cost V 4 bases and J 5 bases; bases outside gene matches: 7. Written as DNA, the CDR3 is TGCGCCAGCAGCACAGGACAGGGGGCAGGGGAGACCCAGTACTTC. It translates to CASSTGQGAGETQYF. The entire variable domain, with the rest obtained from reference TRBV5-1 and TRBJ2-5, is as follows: KAGVTQTPRYLIKTRGQQVTLSCSPISGHRSVSWYQQTPGQGLQFLFEYFSETQRNKGNFPGRFSGRQFSNSRSEMNVSTLELGDSALYLCASSTGQGAGETQYFGPGTRLLVL.

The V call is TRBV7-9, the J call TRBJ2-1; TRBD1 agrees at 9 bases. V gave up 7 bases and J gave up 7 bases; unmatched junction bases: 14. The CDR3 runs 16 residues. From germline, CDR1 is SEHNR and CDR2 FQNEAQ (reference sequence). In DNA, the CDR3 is TGTGCCAGCACCCCGTTGGCGGGACAGGGTAATAATGAGCAGTTCTTC. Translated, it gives CASTPLAGQGNNEQFF. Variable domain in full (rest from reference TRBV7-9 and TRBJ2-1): DTGVSQNPRHKITKRGQNVTFRCDPISEHNRLYWYRQTLGQGPEFLTYFQNEAQLEKSRLLSDRFSAERPKGSFSTLEIQRTEQGDSAMYLCASTPLAGQGNNEQFFGPGTRLTVL.

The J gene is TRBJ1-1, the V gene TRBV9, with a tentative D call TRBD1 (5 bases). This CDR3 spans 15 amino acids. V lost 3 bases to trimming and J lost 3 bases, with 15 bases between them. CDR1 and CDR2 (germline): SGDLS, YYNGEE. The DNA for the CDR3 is TGTGCCAGCAGCGCCGGGGGGGTTCGCGACACTGAAGCTTTCTTT. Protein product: CASSAGGVRDTEAFF. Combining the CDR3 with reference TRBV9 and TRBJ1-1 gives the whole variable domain DSGVTQTPKHLITATGQRVTLRCSPRSGDLSVYWYQQSLDQGLQFLIQYYNGEERAKGNILERFSAQQFPDLHSELNLSSLELGDSALYFCASSAGGVRDTEAFFGQGTRLTVV.

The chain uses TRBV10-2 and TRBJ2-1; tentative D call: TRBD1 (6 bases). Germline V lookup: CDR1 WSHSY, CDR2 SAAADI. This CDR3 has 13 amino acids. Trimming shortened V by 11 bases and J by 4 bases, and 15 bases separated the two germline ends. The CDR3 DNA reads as TGCGCCGCCCGGGACACCTCTTACAATGAGCAGTTCTTC. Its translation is CAARDTSYNEQFF.

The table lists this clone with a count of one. The CDR3 DNA is TGTGCCAGCAGTTTCCGGGACAGGAGAGCCTACGAGCAGTACTTC. It encodes CASSFRDRRAYEQYF. The chain combines TRBV27 with TRBJ2-5; 8 bases fit TRBD1. Judging by the DNA end, TRBJ2-7 fits better; the J call may be wrong. CDR1 is MNHEY and CDR2 is SMNVEV in the germline V gene (reference sequence). The CDR3 totals 15 residues.

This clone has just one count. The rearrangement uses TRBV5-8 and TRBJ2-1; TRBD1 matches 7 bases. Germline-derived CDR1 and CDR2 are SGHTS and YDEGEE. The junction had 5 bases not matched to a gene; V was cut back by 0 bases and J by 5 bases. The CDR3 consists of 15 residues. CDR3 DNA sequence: TGTGCCAGCAGCTTGGCCCTACAGGGGAACAATGAGCAGTTCTTC. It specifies CASSLALQGNNEQFF.

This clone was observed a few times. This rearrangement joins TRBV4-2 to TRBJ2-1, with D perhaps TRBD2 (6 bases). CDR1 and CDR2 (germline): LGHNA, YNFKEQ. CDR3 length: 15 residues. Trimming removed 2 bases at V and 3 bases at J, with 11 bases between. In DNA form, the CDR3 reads TGTGCCAGCAGCCAATTGCGGGGTGACTACAATGAGCAGTTCTTC. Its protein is CASSQLRGDYNEQFF.